This T cell receptor (beta chain) stems from a study of blood T cell repertoires in COVID-19. Study details: Sample material is recorded as cDNA or gDNA derived from T cells, B-cell-depleted T cells, or PBMCs.

Original analysis: How many nucleated cells were present was estimated from reference gene primer amplification. Generated by immunoSEQ multiplex PCR, the TCRdb table keeps only in-frame clones and is missing some. D and trimming were read from the DNA, whereas the V and J calls and clone size are those reported in that table. The sample lists around 450,000 clones; roughly 91% were seen once. V lost 3 bases and J lost 2; bases outside the gene matches: 9. CDR1 is SGHRS, CDR2 YFSETQ, per germline. This CDR3 comprises 18 residues. Recruitment covered roughly 24 US areas and drew participants whose ages spanned about 18 to 90 years.

This clonotype originated in a man younger than 30 who had recovered from COVID-19. The specimen sequenced was PBMCs or T cells enriched from blood (not recorded which). The chain links TRBV5-1 to TRBJ2-1; 12 bases agree with TRBD2. The chain's CDR3 is CASSSPGLAGRAYNEQFF. The CDR3 DNA follows: TGCGCCAGCAGCTCCCCCGGACTAGCGGGACGCGCCTACAATGAGCAGTTCTTC. The whole variable domain, filled in from reference TRBV5-1 and TRBJ2-1, reads KAGVTQTPRYLIKTRGQQVTLSCSPISGHRSVSWYQQTPGQGLQFLFEYFSETQRNKGNFPGRFSGRQFSNSRSEMNVSTLELGDSALYLCASSSPGLAGRAYNEQFFGPGTRLTVL.